These T cell receptor beta chains were read from a single sample in a study of cytomegalovirus exposure and HLA in healthy donors. Generated by immunoSEQ multiplex PCR, the TCRdb table keeps only in-frame clones and is missing some. Of some 93,000 clones listed, about 66% are singletons. The sequenced sample consisted of PBMCs. The receptors derive from a boy aged 5-17 years in good health and CMV-seropositive. Both conserved end residues are part of each CDR3. The D gene is left open where the match is weak. A row's size may be missing; if present it is once, few, many or a size class.

v_call: TRBV6-5; d_call: -; j_call: TRBJ2-3; clone_size: -; cdr3_nt: TGTGCCAGCAGTTACCGTTCGGCGGCAGATACGCAGTATTTT; cdr3_aa: CASSYRSAADTQYF
v_call: TRBV10-3; d_call: TRBD1; j_call: TRBJ1-2; clone_size: -; cdr3_nt: TGTGCCATCAGTGAGACCGGGACAGGTGGCTACACCTTC; cdr3_aa: CAISETGTGGYTF
v_call: TRBV5-6; d_call: TRBD1; j_call: TRBJ2-5; clone_size: -; cdr3_nt: TGTGCCAGCAGCCCAGGGACAGGTCAAGAGACCCAGTACTTC; cdr3_aa: CASSPGTGQETQYF
v_call: TRBV2; d_call: -; j_call: TRBJ1-4; clone_size: -; cdr3_nt: TGTGCCAGCAGCCCGGACACCTTTGGAAAACTGTTTTTT; cdr3_aa: CASSPDTFGKLFF
v_call: TRBV7-8; d_call: TRBD1; j_call: TRBJ2-7; clone_size: -; cdr3_nt: TGTGCCAGCAGCTTCGTCGGGACAGGATACGAGCAGTACTTC; cdr3_aa: CASSFVGTGYEQYF
v_call: TRBV10-1; d_call: -; j_call: TRBJ2-7; clone_size: -; cdr3_nt: TGCGCCCCCAGGGGACGACAGTTAACCTACTACGAGCAGTACTTC; cdr3_aa: CAPRGRQLTYYEQYF
v_call: TRBV30; d_call: TRBD1; j_call: TRBJ1-4; clone_size: -; cdr3_nt: TGTGCCTGGAGTAGGACAGGGGGGAATGAAAAACTGTTTTTT; cdr3_aa: CAWSRTGGNEKLFF
v_call: TRBV7-2; d_call: TRBD2; j_call: TRBJ2-1; clone_size: few; cdr3_nt: TGTGCCAGCAGCTCCGGGACTAGCGGGTGGAGCTCCTACAATGAGCAGTTCTTC; cdr3_aa: CASSSGTSGWSSYNEQFF
v_call: TRBV6-5; d_call: -; j_call: TRBJ2-7; clone_size: -; cdr3_nt: TGTGCCAGCAGTTCCAACTTAAACAGATACGAGCAGTACTTC; cdr3_aa: CASSSNLNRYEQYF
v_call: TRBV4-1; d_call: TRBD1; j_call: TRBJ2-1; clone_size: -; cdr3_nt: TGCGCCAGCAGCCAAGTCACAGGGGGTAGTTACAATGAGCAGTTCTTC; cdr3_aa: CASSQVTGGSYNEQFF
v_call: TRBV19; d_call: TRBD1; j_call: TRBJ2-7; clone_size: -; cdr3_nt: TGTGCCACCAGACAGGGGTCCTCCTACGAGCAGTACTTC; cdr3_aa: CATRQGSSYEQYF
v_call: TRBV6-6; d_call: TRBD2; j_call: TRBJ2-1; clone_size: -; cdr3_nt: TGTGCCAGCAGGGATGTAGCGGGGCTCTACAATGAGCAGTTCTTC; cdr3_aa: CASRDVAGLYNEQFF
v_call: TRBV29-1; d_call: TRBD1; j_call: TRBJ2-3; clone_size: -; cdr3_nt: TGCAGCGTCTCAACAGGGGTAGATACGCAGTATTTT; cdr3_aa: CSVSTGVDTQYF
v_call: TRBV2; d_call: -; j_call: TRBJ2-7; clone_size: -; cdr3_nt: TGTGCCAGCAGCGGGGGGCAGCTCGGGGAGGCGTACTTC; cdr3_aa: CASSGGQLGEAYF
v_call: TRBV5-1; d_call: -; j_call: TRBJ1-2; clone_size: few; cdr3_nt: TGCGCCAGCAGCTTGGATGTAAACTATGGCTACACCTTC; cdr3_aa: CASSLDVNYGYTF
v_call: TRBV7-9; d_call: -; j_call: TRBJ1-1; clone_size: -; cdr3_nt: TGTGCCAGCAGCCCCTCCGCGGGGGCAGATAAAGCTTTCTTT; cdr3_aa: CASSPSAGADKAFF
v_call: TRBV15; d_call: -; j_call: TRBJ2-5; clone_size: -; cdr3_nt: TGTGCCACCAGCAGAGGCGTAGTAAACTGGGAGACCCAGTACTTC; cdr3_aa: CATSRGVVNWETQYF
v_call: TRBV4-2; d_call: TRBD1; j_call: TRBJ2-6; clone_size: few; cdr3_nt: TGTGCCAGCAGCCGCTCCACGACAGGGGCTGGGGCCAACGTCCTGACTTTC; cdr3_aa: CASSRSTTGAGANVLTF
v_call: TRBV2; d_call: TRBD1; j_call: TRBJ2-3; clone_size: -; cdr3_nt: TGTGCCAGCAATGGACAGGGGGCAGGTGGGGGTACGCAGTATTTT; cdr3_aa: CASNGQGAGGGTQYF
v_call: TRBV4-1; d_call: -; j_call: TRBJ1-2; clone_size: -; cdr3_nt: TGCGCCAGCAGCCTCCGCGCGGGCCGCCATAATGGCTACACCTTC; cdr3_aa: CASSLRAGRHNGYTF
v_call: TRBV5-6; d_call: -; j_call: TRBJ1-6; clone_size: few; cdr3_nt: TGTGCCAGCAGCTTTTGGCCCCAGGGCTATAATTCACCCCTCCACTTT; cdr3_aa: CASSFWPQGYNSPLHF
v_call: TRBV6-5; d_call: -; j_call: TRBJ1-2; clone_size: few; cdr3_nt: TGTGCCAGCGGAATGACCTCGGGAGGCTACACCTTC; cdr3_aa: CASGMTSGGYTF
v_call: TRBV21-1; d_call: -; j_call: TRBJ2-5; clone_size: -; cdr3_nt: TGTGCCAGCGGATGGGACAGGGCGCCAGAGACCCAGTACTTC; cdr3_aa: CASGWDRAPETQYF
v_call: TRBV5-1; d_call: -; j_call: TRBJ1-5; clone_size: -; cdr3_nt: TGCGCCAGCAGCCCCGGGACATATGGGGATCAGCCCCAGCATTTT; cdr3_aa: CASSPGTYGDQPQHF
v_call: TRBV10-1; d_call: -; j_call: TRBJ2-2; clone_size: -; cdr3_nt: TGCGCCAGCAGTGAGCTGCGACTCACCGGGGAGCTGTTTTTT; cdr3_aa: CASSELRLTGELFF
v_call: TRBV10-1; d_call: -; j_call: TRBJ2-7; clone_size: -; cdr3_nt: TGCGCCAGCAGTTCGAATTCTTACGAGCAGTACTTC; cdr3_aa: CASSSNSYEQYF
v_call: TRBV27; d_call: TRBD2; j_call: TRBJ2-3; clone_size: -; cdr3_nt: TGTGCCAGCAGCCCGGCGGGACTAGCGGGTGGTTGGGATACGCAGTATTTT; cdr3_aa: CASSPAGLAGGWDTQYF
v_call: TRBV15; d_call: -; j_call: TRBJ2-5; clone_size: -; cdr3_nt: TGTGCCACCAGCTTACAGGGAACCCAGTACTTC; cdr3_aa: CATSLQGTQYF
v_call: TRBV7-3; d_call: -; j_call: TRBJ2-7; clone_size: -; cdr3_nt: TGTGCCAGCAGCCCCCGTGCGGGGATATCCTACGAGCAGTACTTC; cdr3_aa: CASSPRAGISYEQYF
v_call: TRBV9; d_call: -; j_call: TRBJ1-2; clone_size: -; cdr3_nt: TGTGCCAGCAGCGCCTCCCTCGGCAGGGCTAACTATGGCTACACCTTC; cdr3_aa: CASSASLGRANYGYTF
v_call: TRBV5-1; d_call: TRBD1; j_call: TRBJ1-2; clone_size: -; cdr3_nt: TGCGCCAGCAGCGTGCCGGGACAGGATTGGGGCTACACCTTC; cdr3_aa: CASSVPGQDWGYTF
v_call: TRBV6-1; d_call: -; j_call: TRBJ1-1; clone_size: -; cdr3_nt: TGTGCCAGCAGTGAAGCCGGGGGAGGGGGAAGGACTGAAGCTTTCTTT; cdr3_aa: CASSEAGGGGRTEAFF
v_call: TRBV5-4; d_call: TRBD2; j_call: TRBJ2-2; clone_size: -; cdr3_nt: TGTGCCAGCAGCTTGGCGTGGCGGGGGAGCAGGGAGCTGTTTTTT; cdr3_aa: CASSLAWRGSRELFF